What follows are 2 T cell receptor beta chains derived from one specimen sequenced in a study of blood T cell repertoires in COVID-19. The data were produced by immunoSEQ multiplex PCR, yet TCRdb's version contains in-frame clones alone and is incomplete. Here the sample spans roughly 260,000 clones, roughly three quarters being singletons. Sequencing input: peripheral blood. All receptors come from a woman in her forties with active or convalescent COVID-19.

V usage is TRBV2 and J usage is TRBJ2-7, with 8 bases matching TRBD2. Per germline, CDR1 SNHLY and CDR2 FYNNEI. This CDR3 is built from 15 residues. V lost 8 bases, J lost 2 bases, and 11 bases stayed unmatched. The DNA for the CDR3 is TGTGCCAGCTCCGGGGGGGGTTTAACCCCCTACGAGCAGTACTTC. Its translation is CASSGGGLTPYEQYF.

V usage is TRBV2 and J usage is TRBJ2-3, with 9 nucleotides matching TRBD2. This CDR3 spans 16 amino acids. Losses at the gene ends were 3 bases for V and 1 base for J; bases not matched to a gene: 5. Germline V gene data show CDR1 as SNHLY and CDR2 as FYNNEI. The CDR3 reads CASSDGGGVGTDTQYF. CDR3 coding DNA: TGTGCCAGCAGTGATGGCGGGGGGGTTGGCACAGATACGCAGTATTTT.